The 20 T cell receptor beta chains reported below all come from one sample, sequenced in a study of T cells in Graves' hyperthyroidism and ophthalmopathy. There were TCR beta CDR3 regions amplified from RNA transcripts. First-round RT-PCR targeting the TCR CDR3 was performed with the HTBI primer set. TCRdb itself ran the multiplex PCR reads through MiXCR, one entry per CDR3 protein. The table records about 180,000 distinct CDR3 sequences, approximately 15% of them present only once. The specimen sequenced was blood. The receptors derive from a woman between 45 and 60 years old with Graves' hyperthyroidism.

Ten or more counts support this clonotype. CDR3: CSVRTLHTDTQYF. CDR3 bases: TGCAGCGTGCGGACCCTACACACAGATACGCAGTATTTT. This chain connects TRBV29-1 to TRBJ2-3; D gene ambiguous. The length of the CDR3 is 13 residues. The V end was cut by 6 bases, the J end by 2 bases, with 12 bases between. CDR1 and CDR2 from the germline V gene are SQVTM and ANQGSEA.

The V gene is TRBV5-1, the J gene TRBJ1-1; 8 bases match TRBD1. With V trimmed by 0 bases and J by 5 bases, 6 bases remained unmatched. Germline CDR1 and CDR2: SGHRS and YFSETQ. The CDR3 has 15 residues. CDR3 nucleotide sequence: TGCGCCAGCAGCTTGGGGACAGGGACTAGGACTGAAGCTTTCTTT. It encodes CASSLGTGTRTEAFF.

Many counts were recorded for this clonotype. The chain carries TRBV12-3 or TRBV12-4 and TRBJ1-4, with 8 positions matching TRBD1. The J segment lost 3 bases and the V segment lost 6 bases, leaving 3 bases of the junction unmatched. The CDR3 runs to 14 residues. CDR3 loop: CASRPGGSNEKLFF. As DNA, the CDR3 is TGTGCCAGCAGACCAGGGGGCTCTAATGAAAAACTGTTTTTT.

DNA for the CDR3: TGTGCCAGCGACACCCGGGGAGGGCAGCCTCCTGACTACACCTTC. Translating it yields CASDTRGGQPPDYTF. This rearrangement joins TRBV12-3 or TRBV12-4 to TRBJ1-2; D is undetermined. The CDR3 extends over 15 amino acids. With 8 bases removed from V and 10 bases from J, the gap between germline ends came to 26 bases.

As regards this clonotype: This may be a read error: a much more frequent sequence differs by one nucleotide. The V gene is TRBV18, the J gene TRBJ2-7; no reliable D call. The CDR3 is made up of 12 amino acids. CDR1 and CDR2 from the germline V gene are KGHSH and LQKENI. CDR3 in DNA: TGTGGCAGCTCCGACCAAGACTACGAGCAGTACTTC. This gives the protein CGSSDQDYEQYF.

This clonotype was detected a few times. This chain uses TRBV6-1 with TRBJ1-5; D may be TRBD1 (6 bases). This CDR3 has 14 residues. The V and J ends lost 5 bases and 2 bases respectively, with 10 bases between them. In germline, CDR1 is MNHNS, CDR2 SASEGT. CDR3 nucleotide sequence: TGTGCCAGCAGTAAACAGGGAGGCAATCAGCCCCAGCATTTT. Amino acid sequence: CASSKQGGNQPQHF.

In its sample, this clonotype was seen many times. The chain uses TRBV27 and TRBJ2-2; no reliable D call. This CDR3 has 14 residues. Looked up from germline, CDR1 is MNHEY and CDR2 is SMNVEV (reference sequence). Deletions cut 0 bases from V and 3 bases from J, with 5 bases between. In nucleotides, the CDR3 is TGTGCCAGCAGTTTATCAGGTTACACCGGGGAGCTGTTTTTT. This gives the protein CASSLSGYTGELFF.

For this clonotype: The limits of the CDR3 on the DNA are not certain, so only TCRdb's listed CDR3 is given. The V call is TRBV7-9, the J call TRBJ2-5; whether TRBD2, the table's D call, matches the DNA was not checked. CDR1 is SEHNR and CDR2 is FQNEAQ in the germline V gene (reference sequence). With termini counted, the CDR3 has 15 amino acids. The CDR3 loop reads CASSQLASGRETQYF.

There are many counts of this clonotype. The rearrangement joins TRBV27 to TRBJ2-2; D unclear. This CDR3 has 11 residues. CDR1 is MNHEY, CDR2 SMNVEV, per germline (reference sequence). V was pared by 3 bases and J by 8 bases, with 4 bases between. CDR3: CASSFGGELFF. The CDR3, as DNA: TGTGCCAGCAGTTTTGGTGGGGAGCTGTTTTTT.

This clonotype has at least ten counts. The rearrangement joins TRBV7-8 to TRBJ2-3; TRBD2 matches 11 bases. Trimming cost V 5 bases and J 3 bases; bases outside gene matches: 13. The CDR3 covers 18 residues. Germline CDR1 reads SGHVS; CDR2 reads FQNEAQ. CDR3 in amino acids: CASSPLAGGPRRTDTQYF. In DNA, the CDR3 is TGTGCCAGCAGCCCTCTAGCGGGGGGACCTCGGAGGACAGATACGCAGTATTTT.

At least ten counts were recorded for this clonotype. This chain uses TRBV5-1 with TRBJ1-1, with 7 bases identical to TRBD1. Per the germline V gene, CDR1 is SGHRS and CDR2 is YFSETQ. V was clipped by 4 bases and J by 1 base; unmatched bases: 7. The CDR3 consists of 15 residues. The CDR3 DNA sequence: TGCGCCAGCAGCCTACCGGGACAGAGGAACACTGAAGCTTTCTTT. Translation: CASSLPGQRNTEAFF.

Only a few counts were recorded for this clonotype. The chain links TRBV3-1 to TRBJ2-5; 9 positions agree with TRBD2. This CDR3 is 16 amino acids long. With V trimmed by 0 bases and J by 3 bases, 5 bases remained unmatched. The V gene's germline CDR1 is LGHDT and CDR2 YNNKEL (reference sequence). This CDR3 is CASSQETSGYEETQYF. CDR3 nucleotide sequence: TGTGCCAGCAGCCAAGAGACTAGCGGCTACGAAGAGACCCAGTACTTC.

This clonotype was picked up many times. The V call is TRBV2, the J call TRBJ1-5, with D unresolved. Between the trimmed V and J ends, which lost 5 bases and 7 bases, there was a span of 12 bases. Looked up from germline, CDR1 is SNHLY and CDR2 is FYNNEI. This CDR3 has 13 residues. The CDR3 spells CASSPPDFQPQHF. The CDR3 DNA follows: TGTGCCAGCAGTCCCCCAGATTTCCAGCCCCAGCATTTT. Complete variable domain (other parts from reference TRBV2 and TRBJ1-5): EPEVTQTPSHQVTQMGQEVILRCVPISNHLYFYWYRQILGQKVEFLVSFYNNEISEKSEIFDDQFSVERPDGSNFTLKIRSTKLEDSAMYFCASSPPDFQPQHFGDGTRLSIL.

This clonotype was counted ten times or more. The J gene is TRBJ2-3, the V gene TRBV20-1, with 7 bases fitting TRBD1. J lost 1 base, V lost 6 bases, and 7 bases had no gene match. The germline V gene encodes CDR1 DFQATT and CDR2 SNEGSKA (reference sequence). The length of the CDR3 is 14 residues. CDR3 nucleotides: TGCAGTGCCGTACCCGGGACAGGCACAGATACGCAGTATTTT. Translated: CSAVPGTGTDTQYF.

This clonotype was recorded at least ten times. The CDR3 region is CSLAPGRGIFEQFF. The CDR3, as DNA: TGCAGTCTCGCCCCGGGACGGGGTATTTTTGAGCAGTTCTTC. The chain links TRBV20-1 to TRBJ2-1; D possibly uses TRBD1 or TRBD2 (5 bases each). V lost 8 bases, J lost 9 bases, and 23 bases lay in between. The germline V gene encodes CDR1 DFQATT and CDR2 SNEGSKA (reference sequence). The CDR3 runs to 14 residues.

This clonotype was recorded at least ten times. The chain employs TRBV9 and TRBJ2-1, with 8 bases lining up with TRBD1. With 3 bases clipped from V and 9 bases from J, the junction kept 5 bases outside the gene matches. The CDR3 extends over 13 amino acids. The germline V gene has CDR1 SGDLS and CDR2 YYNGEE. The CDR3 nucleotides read TGTGCCAGCAGCGCTGGACAGGGTCGTGAGCAGTTCTTC. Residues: CASSAGQGREQFF.

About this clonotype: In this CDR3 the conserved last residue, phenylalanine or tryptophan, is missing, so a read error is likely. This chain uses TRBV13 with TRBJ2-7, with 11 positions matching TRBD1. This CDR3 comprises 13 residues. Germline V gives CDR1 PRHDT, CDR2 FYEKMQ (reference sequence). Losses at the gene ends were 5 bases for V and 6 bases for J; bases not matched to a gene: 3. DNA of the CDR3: TGTGCCAGCAGCCCGGGGACAGGGGGCGAGCAGTACCTC. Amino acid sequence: CASSPGTGGEQYL.

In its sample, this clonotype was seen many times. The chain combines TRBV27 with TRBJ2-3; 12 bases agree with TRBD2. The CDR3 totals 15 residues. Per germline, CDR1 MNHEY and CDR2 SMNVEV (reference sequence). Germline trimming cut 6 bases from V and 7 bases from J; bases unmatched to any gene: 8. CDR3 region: CASRRTSGGTNTQYF. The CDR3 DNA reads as TGTGCCAGCAGGAGAACTAGCGGGGGGACAAATACGCAGTATTTT.

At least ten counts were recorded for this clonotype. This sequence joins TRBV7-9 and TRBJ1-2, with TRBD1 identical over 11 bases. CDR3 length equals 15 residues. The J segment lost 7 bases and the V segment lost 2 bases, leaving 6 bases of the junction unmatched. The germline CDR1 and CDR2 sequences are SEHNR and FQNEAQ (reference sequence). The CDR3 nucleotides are TGTGCCAGCAGCTTATGGGACAGGGGGATTAGTGGCTACACCTTC. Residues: CASSLWDRGISGYTF.

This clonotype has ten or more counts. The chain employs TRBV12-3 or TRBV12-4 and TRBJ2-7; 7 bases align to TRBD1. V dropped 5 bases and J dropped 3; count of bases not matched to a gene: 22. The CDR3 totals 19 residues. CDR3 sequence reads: CASSPQRETGMLRGYEQYF. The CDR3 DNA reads TGTGCCAGCAGTCCCCAACGAGAGACAGGGATGCTCAGGGGCTACGAGCAGTACTTC.